This entry is about one TCR beta chain. This clonotype was recorded many times. The clone's antigen remains unknown. No qualities accompany the bases; no much larger clone lies one base away. This sample was included in a study of spatial heterogeneity in lung cancer (dated by TCRdb to 2018 to 2020). The study in broad terms: Beta-chain transcripts were consistently detected in greater numbers than alpha-chain transcripts, which likely reflects a higher abundance of beta-chain transcripts. In tumor regions, TCR transcript counts showed a strong correlation with a T cell transcriptional module score derived from matched bulk RNA-seq. In the raw uncorrected reads, each unique combination of TCR and UMI appeared more than ten times on average. The study quantitatively compared TCR alpha and beta repertoires across multiple tumor regions, matched nontumor lung and blood in non-small cell lung cancer. TCR repertoire features were related to nonsynonymous mutation counts determined by whole-exome sequencing of tumor tissue. Both alpha and beta chains were TCR-sequenced in samples taken at surgery, namely 220 tumor regions, 62 to 70 matched nontumor lung samples and roughly 56 PBMC samples.

Points the paper makes about the study in general: Counts of ubiquitous and regional expanded TCRs correlated with counts of ubiquitous and regional nonsynonymous mutations, respectively. The tumor nonsynonymous mutation count correlated with the number of expanded alpha and beta TCRs within the tumor. Estimated TCR-seq coverage of tumor T cells was only about 7.2% for alpha chains and 12% to 15% for beta chains. Additional single-cell paired TCR alpha and beta sequencing was considered necessary to confirm, at a functional level, the hypothesis that regional TCRs recognize regional mutations.

The method was 5' RACE. Sequencer: NextSeq 500. The TCR library protocol attached a unique molecular identifier to each TCR cDNA molecule to allow correction of PCR and sequencing errors. The original pipeline was this. TCR identification, UMI-based error correction and CDR3 extraction were performed with Decombinator tools. Expanded TCRs were defined as those above a frequency of 2 per 1,000, corresponding to the top 1% of the tumor frequency distribution. Expanded tumor TCRs were classed as regional if statistically deemed absent (corrected P<0.05) from at least one tumor region, otherwise ubiquitous. Renyi diversity was computed with the R vegan package after each repertoire had been subsampled 100 times to 5,000 TCRs. CDR3 similarity networks were built from amino acid triplet string-kernel similarity, connecting CDR3s with pairwise similarity above 0.82. TCRdb redid the processing of the public reads, applying fastp at Q25 and MiXCR, and retained in-frame beta chains. Each CDR3 protein appears once, grouped with its most common genes and DNA. None of the V and J calls come from the authors' own analysis; TCRdb made them. This sample comprises over 10,000 distinct CDR3 sequences, more than 3.5% of them detected only once. 6.5% to 9% of the sample is held by the ten biggest clonotypes.

Per the publication, the time point label means: sample taken at primary tumor resection. Samples were obtained from 70 to 85 patients with early-stage, untreated non-small cell lung cancer from the lung TRACERx cohort. Without any cell sorting, TCR sequencing was performed on whole RNA extracted either from tumor and nontumor lung tissue or from cryopreserved PBMC samples. Patients were selected for TCR sequencing only if sufficient RNA was available from at least two tumor regions. Before being selected, tumor and adjacent nontumor lung specimens were reviewed by a lung pathologist. This clonotype was sampled from a male donor with early-stage non-small cell lung cancer. The sample was lung tumor tissue, taken at surgery.

The nucleotides are TGTGCTAGTGGTTTGGCTCGCCTTGGGGTGAGCTCTGGAAACACCATATATTTT. Its translation is CASGLARLGVSSGNTIYF. The chain was built from TRBV12-5 and TRBJ1-3, with the D gene call left open. Deletion took 1 base off V and 0 bases off J, with a span of 16 bases between the germline ends. From the cysteine through the phenylalanine, the CDR3 covers 18 amino acids. Only the CDR3 DNA is retained, 54 bases long and in frame from the first base. CDR1 LGHNT and CDR2 FRNRAP were looked up in the germline V gene.